These T cell receptor beta chains were read from a single sample in a study of blood T cell repertoires in COVID-19. Profiled with immunoSEQ multiplex PCR; TCRdb holds only in-frame clones, not every one. The table has approximately 240,000 clones, about nine tenths seen once. Sequenced input: PBMCs or T cells enriched from blood (not recorded which). The receptors here all came from a woman under 30 who had recovered from COVID-19. The CDR3 runs from the conserved cysteine through the conserved F or W. The D gene is left open where the match is weak. Where a row states a size, it is once, few, many or the class of an expanded clone; other rows omit it.

TRBJ1-2 . . TRBV28 TGTGCCAGCACCCTATCCGCGGAGTACTATGGCTACACCTTC CASTLSAEYYGYTF
TRBJ1-2 . . TRBV12-3/TRBV12-4 TGTGCCAGCAGTCCGGGGGGGTTTAGCTACACCTTC CASSPGGFSYTF
TRBJ2-1 . . TRBV5-6 TGTGCCAGCAGCTTGGGGGACGGGGGTAAGCAGTTCTTC CASSLGDGGKQFF
TRBJ2-7 . TRBD1 TRBV4-2 TGTGCCAGCAGCCAAGATCGAGGGGGACAGGGAACCTACGAGCAGTACTTC CASSQDRGGQGTYEQYF
TRBJ2-3 . . TRBV11-2 TGTGCCAGCAGCCTAAGGAACGTCAGGGCTAGCACAGATACGCAGTATTTT CASSLRNVRASTDTQYF
TRBJ1-1 . TRBD1 TRBV3-1/TRBV3-2 TGTGCCAGCAGCCCTTGGACAGGGAAGGTTCTCACTGAAGCTTTCTTT CASSPWTGKVLTEAFF
TRBJ1-5 . . TRBV21-1 TGTGCCAGCAGCAACCGCCAGACAGGGTGGGTCAATCAGCCCCAGCATTTT CASSNRQTGWVNQPQHF
TRBJ1-1 . . TRBV7-2 TGTGCCAGCAGCTTGAGGGGGGGGAGCCCTGAAGCTTTCTTT CASSLRGGSPEAFF
TRBJ2-3 . . TRBV11-3 TGTGCCAGCGGTCGGGGGACTGGTACAGATACGCAGTATTTT CASGRGTGTDTQYF
TRBJ2-3 . TRBD1 TRBV6-2/TRBV6-3 TGTGCCAGCAGTTTTGGACAGGGGGCAGATACGCAGTATTTT CASSFGQGADTQYF
TRBJ1-1 once . TRBV7-2 TGTGCCAGCAGCCCGCATCCAGGTGAAGCTTTCTTT CASSPHPGEAFF
TRBJ1-5 . . TRBV2 TGTGCCAGCAGTGTACAGTATTTGCAGCCCCAGCATTTT CASSVQYLQPQHF
TRBJ1-3 . TRBD1 TRBV4-1 TGCGCCAGCAGCCAACCAACAGGGGGTTCTGGAAACACCATATATTTT CASSQPTGGSGNTIYF
TRBJ2-2 . . TRBV18 TGTGCCAGCTCACCCCCCGTAGATATCCGGGAGCTGTTTTTT CASSPPVDIRELFF
TRBJ2-7 once . TRBV14 TGTGCCAGCAGCCCCGCTATAGGCGAGGGCGGGCGACGATGGGAGCAGTACTTC CASSPAIGEGGRRWEQYF
TRBJ2-1 . TRBD2 TRBV9 TGTGCCAGCAGCGTTAGCGGGAGGGCCCTCAATGAGCAGTTCTTC CASSVSGRALNEQFF
TRBJ2-7 . TRBD1 TRBV13 TGTGCCAGCAGCTTAGAGAGACAGGGGGTCTACGAGCAGTACTTC CASSLERQGVYEQYF
TRBJ1-1 . . TRBV28 TGTGCCAGCAGTTTTGCAGGGTTGAACACTGAAGCTTTCTTT CASSFAGLNTEAFF
TRBJ1-5 . TRBD1 TRBV19 TGTGCCAGTAGTGGGGACAGAAATCAGCCCCAGCATTTT CASSGDRNQPQHF
TRBJ2-2 . TRBD1 TRBV2 TGTGCCAGCAGCCCCGGGACAGTCAACACCGGGGAGCTGTTTTTT CASSPGTVNTGELFF
TRBJ2-1 . TRBD1 TRBV18 TGTGCCAGCTCACCACAGTACAGGGGGCGAAGTTACAATGAGCAGTTCTTC CASSPQYRGRSYNEQFF
TRBJ1-2 . . TRBV5-6 TGTGCCAGCAGCTTGGCAGAACATGGCTACACCTTC CASSLAEHGYTF
TRBJ2-3 . . TRBV18 TGTGCCAGCTCACGGGCAGTCACAGATACGCAGTATTTT CASSRAVTDTQYF
TRBJ1-1 . . TRBV12-3/TRBV12-4 TGTGCCAGCAGTTTAGTCACAGGTAGAGCTTTCTTT CASSLVTGRAFF
TRBJ1-4 . . TRBV15 TGTGCCACCAGCAGTGAGGAAGGGGGTTTGGACCAAACTAATGAAAAACTGTTTTTT CATSSEEGGLDQTNEKLFF
TRBJ2-3 . . TRBV10-1 TGCGCCAGCAGCCCCGGGGCTAGCGGCACAGATACGCAGTATTTT CASSPGASGTDTQYF
TRBJ1-1 once TRBD1 TRBV29-1 TGCAGCGTTTCTCGTCCCCCGGGACAGGTGAACACTGAAGCTTTCTTT CSVSRPPGQVNTEAFF